These 8 T cell receptor beta chains share one sample of origin, sequenced in a study of blood T cell repertoires in COVID-19. Libraries were prepared by immunoSEQ multiplex PCR; TCRdb keeps only in-frame clonotypes and omits some of them. The table has 180,000 or so clones, roughly four fifths seen once. Sequencing was carried out using PBMCs or T cells enriched from blood (not recorded which). The receptors come from a man aged 45-65 years who had recovered from COVID-19.

This sequence joins TRBV7-3 and TRBJ2-2; TRBD2 agrees at 8 bases. The germline gives CDR1 SGHTA, CDR2 FQGTGA. The CDR3 totals 15 residues. Trimming took 7 bases from V and 4 from J; bases not matched to a gene: 8. CDR3 loop: CASTPGGGPTGELFF. CDR3 DNA: TGTGCCAGCACTCCGGGAGGGGGTCCCACCGGGGAGCTGTTTTTT.

The CDR3 region is CAIEKGPGNTIYF. The CDR3 DNA reads as TGTGCCATAGAGAAGGGGCCTGGAAACACCATATATTTT. The V and J genes are TRBV10-3 and TRBJ1-3, with D perhaps matching TRBD1 (5 bases). The V and J ends lost 9 bases and 2 bases respectively, with 11 bases between them. Germline V gene data show CDR1 as ENHRY and CDR2 as SYGVKD. CDR3 length: 13 amino acids.

This rearrangement joins TRBV27 to TRBJ2-1; TRBD2 matches 7 bases. Germline CDR1 reads MNHEY; CDR2 reads SMNVEV (reference sequence). The CDR3 loop spans 16 amino acids. Unmatched junction bases numbered 8, after V lost 3 bases and J lost 3 bases. The CDR3 DNA reads TGTGCCAGCAGTTTGTTGGCTAGCGGATTCTACAATGAGCAGTTCTTC. As protein: CASSLLASGFYNEQFF.

Only a few counts were recorded for this clone. The chain combines TRBV6-1 with TRBJ1-4; possibly TRBD1 for D (5 bases). Trimming removed 2 bases from V and 4 bases from J, with 11 bases in between. The CDR3 consists of 15 residues. The germline V gene encodes CDR1 MNHNS and CDR2 SASEGT. CDR3 in DNA: TGTGCCAGCAGTGAATGGGGGGGTAGTAATGAAAAACTGTTTTTT. Translating it yields CASSEWGGSNEKLFF.

The rearrangement uses TRBV6-5 and TRBJ2-1; 9 bases are a match to TRBD1. This CDR3 has 12 residues. The junction had 4 bases not matched to a gene; V was cut back by 10 bases and J by 6 bases. Per the germline V gene, CDR1 is MNHEY and CDR2 is SVGAGI. CDR3 nucleotide sequence: TGTGCCAACTGGGACAGGGTCAATGAGCAGTTCTTC. Its translation: CANWDRVNEQFF.

The gene calls are TRBV7-3 and TRBJ2-3; no reliable D call. The CDR3 loop spans 14 amino acids. Trimming pared 1 base from V and 4 bases from J, leaving 9 bases between. The germline CDR1 and CDR2 sequences are SGHTA and FQGTGA. The CDR3 coding sequence is TGTGCCAGCAGCTTAATGGAACGGGCAGATACGCAGTATTTT. Protein product: CASSLMERADTQYF.

The CDR3 here is CASSRDRLGSEAQYF. CDR3 sequence (DNA): TGTGCCAGCAGCCGTGACAGACTAGGGTCTGAGGCCCAGTACTTC. The chain has TRBV7-9 and TRBJ2-5; TRBD2 is a possible D gene (6 bases). Germline CDR1 reads SEHNR; CDR2 reads FQNEAQ (reference sequence). The CDR3 runs to 15 residues. With 5 bases removed from V and 9 bases from J, the gap between germline ends came to 22 bases.

The chain combines TRBV9 with TRBJ1-1; no reliable D call. The CDR3 contains 15 residues. Germline V gene lookup returns CDR1 SGDLS and CDR2 YYNGEE. V was trimmed by 4 bases and J by 3 bases, leaving 16 bases between them. CDR3 amino acids: CASSTREEIYTEAFF. CDR3 bases: TGTGCCAGCAGCACCCGTGAAGAGATCTACACTGAAGCTTTCTTT.